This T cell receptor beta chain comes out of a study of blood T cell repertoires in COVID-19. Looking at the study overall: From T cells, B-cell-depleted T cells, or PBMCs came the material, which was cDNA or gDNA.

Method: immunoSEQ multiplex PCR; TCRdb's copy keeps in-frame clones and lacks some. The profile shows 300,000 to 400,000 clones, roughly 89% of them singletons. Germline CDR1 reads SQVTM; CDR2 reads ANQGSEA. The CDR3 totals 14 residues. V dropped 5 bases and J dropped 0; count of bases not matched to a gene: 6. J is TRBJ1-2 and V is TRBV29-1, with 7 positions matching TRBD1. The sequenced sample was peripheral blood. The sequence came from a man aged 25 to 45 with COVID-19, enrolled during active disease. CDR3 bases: TGCAGCGTTTCTCCCGGGACAGCTAACTATGGCTACACCTTC. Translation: CSVSPGTANYGYTF.